Listed below are T cell receptor beta chains from one sample, sequenced in a study of monozygotic twins with cystic fibrosis. Here immunoSEQ multiplex PCR was the method, and the copy in TCRdb shows in-frame clones only, minus some. The repertoire includes under 30,000 clones, roughly 96% of them detected once, and 2.5% to 3% sits in the top ten. The specimen was blood. The source is a girl aged 2 to 9 with cystic fibrosis. CDR3s include the opening cysteine and the closing phenylalanine or tryptophan. A D gene is named only where the DNA matches it firmly.

D gene,V gene,J gene,CDR3 protein
.,TRBV20-1,TRBJ1-3,CSARDLNTIYF
TRBD2,TRBV7-9,TRBJ2-1,CASSLALAGYNEQFF
.,TRBV7-9,TRBJ2-7,CASSFGYHEQYF
TRBD1,TRBV29-1,TRBJ2-7,CSVPHETGRDEQYF
.,TRBV27,TRBJ2-7,CASSYRQGTYEQYF
.,TRBV7-9,TRBJ2-7,CASSTSTSSYEQYF
TRBD1,TRBV7-2,TRBJ2-7,CASSWDRDYEQYF
TRBD1,TRBV5-1,TRBJ2-1,CASSWGQGGSYNEQFF
TRBD1,TRBV25-1,TRBJ2-1,CASSDRTGGHEQFF
.,TRBV18,TRBJ1-1,CASSPRDARMNTEAFF
TRBD2,TRBV15,TRBJ2-1,CATSRAPGLAGSSEQFF
.,TRBV9,TRBJ2-7,CASSVPVGGQKYEQYF
TRBD2,TRBV11-1,TRBJ2-7,CASSAFTSGVYEQYF
TRBD1,TRBV28,TRBJ1-2,CASSRQGYGYTF
.,TRBV7-6,TRBJ2-2,CASSLDITGELFF
.,TRBV18,TRBJ2-7,CASSPRERPYEQYF
TRBD2,TRBV4-1,TRBJ2-1,CASSQRGLAGGSSYNEQFF
TRBD1,TRBV5-6,TRBJ1-5,CASSLGGQGFYQPQHF
.,TRBV5-5,TRBJ2-7,CASNPPGLADEQYF
.,TRBV29-1,TRBJ2-5,CSVPMWGAAQETQYF
TRBD1,TRBV30,TRBJ1-4,CAWSVPQRDRGRTMNEKLFF